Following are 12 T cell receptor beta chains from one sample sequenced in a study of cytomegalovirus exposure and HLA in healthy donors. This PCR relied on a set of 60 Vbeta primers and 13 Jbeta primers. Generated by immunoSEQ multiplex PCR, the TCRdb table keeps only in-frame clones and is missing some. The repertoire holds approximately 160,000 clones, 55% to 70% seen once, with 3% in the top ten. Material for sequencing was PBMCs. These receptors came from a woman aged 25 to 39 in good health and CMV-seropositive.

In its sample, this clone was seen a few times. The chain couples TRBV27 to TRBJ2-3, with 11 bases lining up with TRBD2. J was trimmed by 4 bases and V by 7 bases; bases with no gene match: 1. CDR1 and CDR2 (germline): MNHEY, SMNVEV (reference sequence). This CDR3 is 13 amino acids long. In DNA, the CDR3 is TGTGCCAGCAATAGCGGGGGGGCAGATACGCAGTATTTT. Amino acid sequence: CASNSGGADTQYF.

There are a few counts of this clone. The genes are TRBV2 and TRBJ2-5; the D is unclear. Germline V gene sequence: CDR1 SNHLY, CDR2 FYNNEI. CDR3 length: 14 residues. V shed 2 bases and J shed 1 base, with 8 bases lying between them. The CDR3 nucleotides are TGTGCCAGCAGTGAAATGGGCCTCCAAGAGACCCAGTACTTC. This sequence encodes CASSEMGLQETQYF.

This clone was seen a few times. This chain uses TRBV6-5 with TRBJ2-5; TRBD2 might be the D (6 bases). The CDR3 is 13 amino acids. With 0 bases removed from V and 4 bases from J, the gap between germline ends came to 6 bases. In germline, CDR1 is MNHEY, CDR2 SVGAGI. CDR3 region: CASSYSGGETQYF. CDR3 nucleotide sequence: TGTGCCAGCAGTTACTCGGGAGGAGAGACCCAGTACTTC.

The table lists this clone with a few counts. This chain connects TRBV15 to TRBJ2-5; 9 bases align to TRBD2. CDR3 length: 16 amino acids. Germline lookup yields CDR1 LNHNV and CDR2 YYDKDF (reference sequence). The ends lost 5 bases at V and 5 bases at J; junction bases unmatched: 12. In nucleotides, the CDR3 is TGTGCCACCAGCGGTGGAGGCGGGGGGGCTTGGGAGACCCAGTACTTC. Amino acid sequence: CATSGGGGGAWETQYF.

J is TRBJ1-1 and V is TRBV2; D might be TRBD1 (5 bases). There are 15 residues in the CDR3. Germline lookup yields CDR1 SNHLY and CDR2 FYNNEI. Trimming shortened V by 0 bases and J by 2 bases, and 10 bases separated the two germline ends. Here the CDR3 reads CASSEARRGNTEAFF. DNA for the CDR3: TGTGCCAGCAGTGAAGCGCGGAGGGGCAACACTGAAGCTTTCTTT.

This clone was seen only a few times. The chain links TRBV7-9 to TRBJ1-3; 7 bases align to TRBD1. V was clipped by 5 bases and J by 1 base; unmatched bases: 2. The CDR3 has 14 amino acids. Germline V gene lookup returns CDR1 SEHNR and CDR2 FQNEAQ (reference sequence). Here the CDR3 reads CASSAGGSGNTIYF. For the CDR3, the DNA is TGTGCCAGCAGCGCAGGGGGTTCTGGAAACACCATATATTTT.

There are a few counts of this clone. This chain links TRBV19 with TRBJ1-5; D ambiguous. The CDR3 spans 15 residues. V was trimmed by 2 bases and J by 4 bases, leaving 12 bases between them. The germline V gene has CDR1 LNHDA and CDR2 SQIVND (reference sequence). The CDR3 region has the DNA TGTGCCAGTAGTATAAGGAAGGGAGGGAATCAGCCCCAGCATTTT. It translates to CASSIRKGGNQPQHF.

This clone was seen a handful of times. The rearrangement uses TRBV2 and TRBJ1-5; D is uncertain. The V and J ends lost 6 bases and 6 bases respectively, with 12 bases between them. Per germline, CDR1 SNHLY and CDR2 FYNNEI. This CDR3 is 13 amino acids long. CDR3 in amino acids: CASRWALSQPQHF. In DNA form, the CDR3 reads TGTGCCAGCAGATGGGCCTTGAGTCAGCCCCAGCATTTT.

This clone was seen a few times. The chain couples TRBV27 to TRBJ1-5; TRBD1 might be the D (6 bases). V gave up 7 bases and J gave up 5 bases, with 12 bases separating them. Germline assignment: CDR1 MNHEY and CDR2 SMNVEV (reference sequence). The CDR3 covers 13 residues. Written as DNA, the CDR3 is TGTGCCAGCATGGGGGCGGTTGATCAGCCCCAGCATTTT. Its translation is CASMGAVDQPQHF.

The CDR3 here is CATSRDRGNEQYF. The DNA of the CDR3 is TGTGCCACCAGCAGAGATCGAGGGAACGAGCAGTACTTC. The chain employs TRBV15 and TRBJ2-7; perhaps TRBD2 as D (5 bases). The germline V gene encodes CDR1 LNHNV and CDR2 YYDKDF (reference sequence). This CDR3 region has 13 residues. V was clipped by 0 bases and J by 5 bases, with 8 bases between them.

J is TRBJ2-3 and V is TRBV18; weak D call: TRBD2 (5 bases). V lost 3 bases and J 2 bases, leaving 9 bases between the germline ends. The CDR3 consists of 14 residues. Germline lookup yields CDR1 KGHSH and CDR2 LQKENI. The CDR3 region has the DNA TGTGCCAGCTCACCGGACGGGGACACAGATACGCAGTATTTT. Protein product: CASSPDGDTDTQYF.

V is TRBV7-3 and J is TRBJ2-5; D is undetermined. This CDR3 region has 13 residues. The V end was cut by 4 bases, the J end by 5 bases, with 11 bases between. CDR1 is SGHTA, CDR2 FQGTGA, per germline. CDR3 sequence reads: CASSYSPWETQYF. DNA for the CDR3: TGTGCCAGCAGCTACTCCCCATGGGAGACCCAGTACTTC.